This TCR beta chain was recovered during a study of shared clonotypes between healthy human individuals. Study-wide context: The cohort had two women and a few men, ages 18 to 49. Regarding the study as a whole: Sampling included only blood; tissue repertoires likely differ.

V shed 6 bases and J 5 bases; nucleotides not matched to a gene: 9. Germline values: CDR1 SGHRS, CDR2 YFSETQ. CDR3 length: 17 amino acids. Produced via immunoSEQ multiplex PCR; TCRdb's table is partial and in-frame only. The sample carries around 1.1 million clones, 70% to 80% recorded once. Comments on this clone: Its antigen remains unidentified.

The receptor's source is a man between 18 and 29 years old in good health. Some clones in this sample may be carry-over from other donors' samples. V gene TRBV5-1 combines with J gene TRBJ2-2; TRBD2 matches at 14 bases. What was sequenced was memory CD4+ T cells from PBMCs. Indicated subset: CD45RA-negative fraction. The CDR3 protein is CASTKTSGRVGTGELFF. In nucleotides, the CDR3 is TGCGCCAGCACCAAGACTAGCGGGAGGGTCGGGACCGGGGAGCTGTTTTTT.